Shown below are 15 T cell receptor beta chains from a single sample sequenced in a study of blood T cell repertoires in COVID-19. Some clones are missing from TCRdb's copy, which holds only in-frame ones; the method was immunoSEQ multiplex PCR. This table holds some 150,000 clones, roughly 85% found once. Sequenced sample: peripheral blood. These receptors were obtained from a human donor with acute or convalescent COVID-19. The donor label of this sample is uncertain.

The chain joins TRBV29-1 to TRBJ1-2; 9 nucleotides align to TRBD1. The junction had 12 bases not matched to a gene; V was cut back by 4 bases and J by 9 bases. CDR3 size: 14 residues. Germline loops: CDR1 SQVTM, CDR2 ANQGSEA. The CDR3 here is CSVVGGQGFGSYTF. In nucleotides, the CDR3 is TGCAGCGTTGTCGGGGGACAGGGCTTCGGGAGCTACACCTTC.

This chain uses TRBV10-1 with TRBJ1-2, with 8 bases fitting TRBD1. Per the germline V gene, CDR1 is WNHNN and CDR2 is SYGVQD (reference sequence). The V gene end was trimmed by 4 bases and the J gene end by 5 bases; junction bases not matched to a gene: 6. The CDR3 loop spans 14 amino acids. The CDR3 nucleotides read TGCGCCAGCAGTGGACGACAGGGGAGTTATGGCTACACCTTC. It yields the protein CASSGRQGSYGYTF.

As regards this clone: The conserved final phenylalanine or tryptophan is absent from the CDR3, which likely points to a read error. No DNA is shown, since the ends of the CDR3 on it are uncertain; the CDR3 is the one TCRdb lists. The CDR3 sequence is CASSYNPVGTEEI. The chain uses TRBV6-2 or TRBV6-3 and TRBJ1-2; the D segment call TRBD1 is taken from the table without a DNA check. 13 amino acids form the CDR3, both terminal residues included. The germline gives CDR1 MNHEY, CDR2 SVGEGT.

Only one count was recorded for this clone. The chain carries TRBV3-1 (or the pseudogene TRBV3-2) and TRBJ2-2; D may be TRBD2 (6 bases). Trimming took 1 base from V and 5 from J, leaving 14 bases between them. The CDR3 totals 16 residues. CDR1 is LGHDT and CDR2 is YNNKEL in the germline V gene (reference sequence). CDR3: CASSQGRGTGTGELFF. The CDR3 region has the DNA TGTGCCAGCAGCCAAGGACGCGGGACGGGTACCGGGGAGCTGTTTTTT.

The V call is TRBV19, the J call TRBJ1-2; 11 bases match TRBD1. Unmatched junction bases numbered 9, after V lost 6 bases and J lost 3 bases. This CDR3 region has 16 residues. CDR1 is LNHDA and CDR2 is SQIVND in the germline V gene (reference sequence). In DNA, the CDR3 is TGTGCCAGTAGCCTGGACAGGGGGCTTTTTCACTATGGCTACACCTTC. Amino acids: CASSLDRGLFHYGYTF. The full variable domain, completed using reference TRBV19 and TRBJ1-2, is DGGITQSPKYLFRKEGQNVTLSCEQNLNHDAMYWYRQDPGQGLRLIYYSQIVNDFQKGDIAEGYSVSREKKESFPLTVTSAQKNPTAFYLCASSLDRGLFHYGYTFGSGTRLTVV.

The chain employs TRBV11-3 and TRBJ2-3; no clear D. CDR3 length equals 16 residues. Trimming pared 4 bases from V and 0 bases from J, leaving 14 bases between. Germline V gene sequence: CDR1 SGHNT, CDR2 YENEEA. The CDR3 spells CASSYGHSSSTDTQYF. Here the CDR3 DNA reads TGTGCCAGCAGCTATGGGCATTCCTCTAGCACAGATACGCAGTATTTT.

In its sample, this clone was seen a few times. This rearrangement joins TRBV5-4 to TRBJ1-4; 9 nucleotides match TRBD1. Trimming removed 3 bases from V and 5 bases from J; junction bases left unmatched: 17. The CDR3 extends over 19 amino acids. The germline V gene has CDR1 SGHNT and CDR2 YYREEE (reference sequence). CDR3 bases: TGTGCCAGCAGCTGGAACCGGGACAGGGAGTTTAGGGGCAATGAAAAACTGTTTTTT. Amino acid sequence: CASSWNRDREFRGNEKLFF. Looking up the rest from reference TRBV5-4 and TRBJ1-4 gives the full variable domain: ETGVTQSPTHLIKTRGQQVTLRCSSQSGHNTVSWYQQALGQGPQFIFQYYREEENGRGNFPPRFSGLQFPNYSSELNVNALELDDSALYLCASSWNRDREFRGNEKLFFGSGTQLSVL.

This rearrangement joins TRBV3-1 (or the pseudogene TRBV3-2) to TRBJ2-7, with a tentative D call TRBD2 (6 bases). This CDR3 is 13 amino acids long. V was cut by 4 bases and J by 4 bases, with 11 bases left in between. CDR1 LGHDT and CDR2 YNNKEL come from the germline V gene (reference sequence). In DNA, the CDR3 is TGTGCCAGCAGCCGGTCAGGGACTTACGAGCAGTACTTC. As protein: CASSRSGTYEQYF.

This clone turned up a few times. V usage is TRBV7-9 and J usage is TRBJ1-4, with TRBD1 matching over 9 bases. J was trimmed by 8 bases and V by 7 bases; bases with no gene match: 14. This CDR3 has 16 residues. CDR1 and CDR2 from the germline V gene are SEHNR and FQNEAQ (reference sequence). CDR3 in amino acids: CASTQKPGTGKEKLFF. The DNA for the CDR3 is TGTGCCAGCACCCAAAAGCCCGGGACAGGGAAAGAAAAACTGTTTTTT.

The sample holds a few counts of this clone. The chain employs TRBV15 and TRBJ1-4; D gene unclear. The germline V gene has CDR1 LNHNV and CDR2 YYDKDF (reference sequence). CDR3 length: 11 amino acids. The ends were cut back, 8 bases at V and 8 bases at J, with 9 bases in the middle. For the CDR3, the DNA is TGTGCCACCTCGCAGCGGGAAAAACTGTTTTTT. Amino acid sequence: CATSQREKLFF.

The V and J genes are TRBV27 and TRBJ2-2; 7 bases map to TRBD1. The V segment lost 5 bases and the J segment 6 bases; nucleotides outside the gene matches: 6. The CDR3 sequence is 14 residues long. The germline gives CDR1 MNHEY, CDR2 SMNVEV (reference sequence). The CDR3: CASSLTGASGELFF. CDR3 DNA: TGTGCCAGCAGTCTCACAGGGGCATCCGGGGAGCTGTTTTTT.

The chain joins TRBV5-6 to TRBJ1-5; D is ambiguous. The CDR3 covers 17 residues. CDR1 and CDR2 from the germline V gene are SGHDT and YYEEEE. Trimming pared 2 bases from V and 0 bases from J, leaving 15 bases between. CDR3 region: CASSFWARRYSNQPQHF. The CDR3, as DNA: TGTGCCAGCAGCTTTTGGGCCCGACGTTATAGCAATCAGCCCCAGCATTTT.

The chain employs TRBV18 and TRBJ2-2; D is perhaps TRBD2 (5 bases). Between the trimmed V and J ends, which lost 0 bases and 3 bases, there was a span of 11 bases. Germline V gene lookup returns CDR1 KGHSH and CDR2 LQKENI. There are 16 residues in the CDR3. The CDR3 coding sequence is TGTGCCAGCTCACCACCTAACGCGAGGGACACCGGGGAGCTGTTTTTT. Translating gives CASSPPNARDTGELFF.

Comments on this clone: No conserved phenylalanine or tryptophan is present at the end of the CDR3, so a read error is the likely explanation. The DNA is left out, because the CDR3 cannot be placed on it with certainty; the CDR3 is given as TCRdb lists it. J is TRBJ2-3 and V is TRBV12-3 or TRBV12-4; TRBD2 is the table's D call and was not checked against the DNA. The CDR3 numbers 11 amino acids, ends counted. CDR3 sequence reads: CASSLTREVLL.

The CDR3 DNA reads TGCGCCAGCAGCCAAGTCGACGGACAGAACTACGAGCAGTACTTC. The encoded protein is CASSQVDGQNYEQYF. The chain couples TRBV4-1 to TRBJ2-7; tentatively, D is TRBD1 (6 bases). This CDR3 is 15 amino acids long. Per germline, CDR1 MGHRA and CDR2 YSYEKL. The ends were cut back, 1 base at V and 3 bases at J, with 13 bases in the middle.